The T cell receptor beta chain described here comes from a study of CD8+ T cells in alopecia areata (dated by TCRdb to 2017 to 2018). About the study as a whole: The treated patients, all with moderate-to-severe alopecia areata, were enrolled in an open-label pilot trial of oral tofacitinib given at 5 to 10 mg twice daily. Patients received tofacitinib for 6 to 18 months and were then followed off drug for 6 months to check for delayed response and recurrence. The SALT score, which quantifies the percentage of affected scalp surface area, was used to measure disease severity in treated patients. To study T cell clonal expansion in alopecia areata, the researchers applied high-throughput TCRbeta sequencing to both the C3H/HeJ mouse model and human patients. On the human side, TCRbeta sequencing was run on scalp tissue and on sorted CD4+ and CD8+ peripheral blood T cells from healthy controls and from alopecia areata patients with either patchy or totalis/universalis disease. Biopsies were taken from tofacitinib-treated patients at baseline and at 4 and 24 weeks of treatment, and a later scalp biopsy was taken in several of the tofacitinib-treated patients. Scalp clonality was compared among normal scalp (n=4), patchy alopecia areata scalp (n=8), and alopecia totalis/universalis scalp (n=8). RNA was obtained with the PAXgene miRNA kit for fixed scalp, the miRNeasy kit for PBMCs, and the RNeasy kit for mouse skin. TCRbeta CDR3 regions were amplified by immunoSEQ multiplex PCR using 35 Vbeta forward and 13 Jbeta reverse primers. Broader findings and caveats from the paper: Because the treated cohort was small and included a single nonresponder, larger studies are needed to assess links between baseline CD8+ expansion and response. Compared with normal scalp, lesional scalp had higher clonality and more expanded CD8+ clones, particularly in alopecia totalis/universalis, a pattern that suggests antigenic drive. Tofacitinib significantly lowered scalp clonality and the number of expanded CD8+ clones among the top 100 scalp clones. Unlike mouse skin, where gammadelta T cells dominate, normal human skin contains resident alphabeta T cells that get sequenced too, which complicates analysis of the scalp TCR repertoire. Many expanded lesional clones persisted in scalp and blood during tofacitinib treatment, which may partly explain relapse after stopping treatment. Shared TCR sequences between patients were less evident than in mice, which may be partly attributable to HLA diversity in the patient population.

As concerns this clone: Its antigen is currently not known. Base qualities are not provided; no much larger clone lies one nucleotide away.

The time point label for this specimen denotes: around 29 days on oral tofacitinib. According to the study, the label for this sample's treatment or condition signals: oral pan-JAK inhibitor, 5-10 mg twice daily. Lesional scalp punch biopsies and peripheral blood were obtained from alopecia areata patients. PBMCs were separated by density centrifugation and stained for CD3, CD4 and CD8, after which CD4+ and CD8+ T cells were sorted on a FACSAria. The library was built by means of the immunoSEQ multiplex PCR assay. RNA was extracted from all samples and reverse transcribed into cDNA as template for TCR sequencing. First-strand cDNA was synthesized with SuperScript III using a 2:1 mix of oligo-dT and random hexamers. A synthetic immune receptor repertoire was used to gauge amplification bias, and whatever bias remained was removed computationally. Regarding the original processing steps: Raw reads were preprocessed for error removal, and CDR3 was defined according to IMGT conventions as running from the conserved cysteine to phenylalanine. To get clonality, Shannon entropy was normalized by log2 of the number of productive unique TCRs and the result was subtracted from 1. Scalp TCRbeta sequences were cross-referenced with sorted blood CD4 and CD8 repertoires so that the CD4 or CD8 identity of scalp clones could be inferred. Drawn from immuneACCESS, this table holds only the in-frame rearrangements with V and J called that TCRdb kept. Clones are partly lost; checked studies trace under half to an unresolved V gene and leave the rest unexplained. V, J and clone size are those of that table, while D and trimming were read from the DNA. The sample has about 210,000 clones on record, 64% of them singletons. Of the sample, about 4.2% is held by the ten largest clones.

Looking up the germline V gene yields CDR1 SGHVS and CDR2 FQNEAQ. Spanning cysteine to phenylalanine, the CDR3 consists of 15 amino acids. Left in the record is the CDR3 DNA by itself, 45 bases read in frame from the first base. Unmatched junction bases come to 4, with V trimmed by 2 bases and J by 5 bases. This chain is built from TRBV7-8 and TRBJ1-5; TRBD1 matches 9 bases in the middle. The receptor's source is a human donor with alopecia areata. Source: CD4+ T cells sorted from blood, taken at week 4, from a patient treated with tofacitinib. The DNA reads TGTGCCAGCAGCTTAATGGGACAGGGATATCAGCCCCAGCATTTT. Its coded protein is CASSLMGQGYQPQHF.